This TCR beta chain was identified in a study of blood T cell repertoires in COVID-19. Background on the study: Both acute and convalescent COVID-19 samples were obtained from the United States, Italy and Spain. T cells, B-cell-depleted T cells, or PBMCs provided the cDNA or gDNA that served as material.

As processed by the authors: Nucleated cell number was recorded as an estimate derived from reference gene primer amplification. Sequencing was performed with immunoSEQ multiplex PCR; in TCRdb, only in-frame clones are kept and a portion is missing. That table is the source of V, J and clone size, and D and trimming were worked out from the DNA. The sample shows around 290,000 clones, 75% to 90% of them seen only once. V shed 5 bases and J shed 1 base, with 11 bases lying between them. This CDR3 region has 14 residues. Per the germline V gene, CDR1 is SEHNR and CDR2 is FQNEAQ (reference sequence). This sequence originates from a man aged 35-49 years with acute or convalescent COVID-19. The specimen sequenced was peripheral blood. The gene calls are TRBV7-9 and TRBJ1-2, with TRBD1 as a possible D gene (6 bases). This CDR3 reads CASSRGAVNYGYTF. CDR3 DNA: TGTGCCAGCAGCCGGGGGGCAGTTAACTATGGCTACACCTTC. The full variable domain, its missing parts supplied by reference TRBV7-9 and TRBJ1-2, is DTGVSQNPRHKITKRGQNVTFRCDPISEHNRLYWYRQTLGQGPEFLTYFQNEAQLEKSRLLSDRFSAERPKGSFSTLEIQRTEQGDSAMYLCASSRGAVNYGYTFGSGTRLTVV.